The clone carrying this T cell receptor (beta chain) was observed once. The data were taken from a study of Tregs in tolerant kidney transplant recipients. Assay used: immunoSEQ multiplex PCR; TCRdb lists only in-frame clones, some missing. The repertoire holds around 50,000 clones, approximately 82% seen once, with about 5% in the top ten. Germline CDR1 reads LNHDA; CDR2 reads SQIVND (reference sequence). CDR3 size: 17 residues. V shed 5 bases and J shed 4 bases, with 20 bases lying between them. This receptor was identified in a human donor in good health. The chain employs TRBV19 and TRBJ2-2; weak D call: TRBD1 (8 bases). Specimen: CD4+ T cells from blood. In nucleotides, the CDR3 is TGTGCCAGTAGTGCGACTGGACAGGGACTACGCACCGGGGAGCTGTTTTTT. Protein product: CASSATGQGLRTGELFF.